These 24 T cell receptor beta chains were sequenced from one sample in a study of T cells expressing NK-cell markers. TCRdb reprocessed the 5' RACE reads, with one entry per CDR3 protein and no DNA. Recorded for this sample: 150,000 to 180,000 distinct CDR3 sequences. Sequenced material: blood T cells: a sorted CD56 or NKG2C T cell subset, CD4+ or CD8+ T cells, or bulk PBMC T cells (not recorded which). The receptors shown here come from a woman between 50 and 59 years old in good health.

The rearrangement joins TRBV15 to TRBJ1-2; TCRdb reports TRBD1, a call that lacks DNA to check it against. The CDR3 totals 14 residues. The germline V gene has CDR1 LNHNV and CDR2 YYDKDF (reference sequence). CDR3 residues: CATSRDRRGEGYTF.

The J gene is TRBJ2-3, the V gene TRBV12-3 or TRBV12-4; without DNA, the TCRdb call of TRBD2 cannot be checked. This CDR3 is built from 17 residues. The CDR3 loop is CASKTSGRAGVTDTQYF.

This chain's CDR3 is CASSLGGGPQHF. J is TRBJ1-5 and V is TRBV12-3 or TRBV12-4. The CDR3 is made up of 12 amino acids.

This chain connects TRBV20-1 to TRBJ1-2; the D call of TRBD1 rests on TCRdb alone, since no DNA is present to check it. In germline, CDR1 is DFQATT, CDR2 SNEGSKA (reference sequence). The CDR3 consists of 14 residues. The CDR3: CSALAGQGALGYTF.

The chain is built from TRBV12-3 or TRBV12-4 and TRBJ2-2; the D gene TCRdb calls, TRBD2, cannot be checked with no DNA. This CDR3 region has 15 residues. The CDR3 spells CASSPLAGDTGELFF.

The rearrangement joins TRBV28 to TRBJ2-7; checking the TCRdb D call of TRBD1 is not possible without DNA. Germline assignment: CDR1 MDHEN and CDR2 SYDVKM. The CDR3 has 16 residues. The CDR3 is CASSNRDTGSFYEQYF.

V and J are TRBV25-1 and TRBJ1-2; TCRdb's D call, TRBD1, is unchecked because there is no DNA. The CDR3 is made up of 12 amino acids. Germline-derived CDR1 and CDR2 are MGHDK and SYGVNS. The CDR3 region is CASGGGGSGYTF.

The chain couples TRBV19 to TRBJ2-1; TCRdb reports TRBD1, a call that lacks DNA to check it against. Germline CDR1 reads LNHDA; CDR2 reads SQIVND (reference sequence). The CDR3 is 12 residues long. CDR3 loop: CASSPQGTEQFF.

The rearrangement links TRBV12-3 or TRBV12-4 to TRBJ2-1; absent DNA, TCRdb's TRBD1 call cannot be checked. The CDR3 is 17 residues long. CDR3 in amino acids: CASSFEPGQSTYNEQFF.

V gene TRBV6-5 combines with J gene TRBJ2-7; there is no DNA to check the TCRdb D call of TRBD1. The CDR3 is 15 amino acids. Germline values: CDR1 MNHEY, CDR2 SVGAGI. The CDR3 is CASRDRDFKVDEQYF.

This rearrangement joins TRBV10-1 to TRBJ2-1. Germline V lookup: CDR1 WNHNN, CDR2 SYGVQD (reference sequence). The CDR3 covers 13 residues. The chain's CDR3 is CASSESRYNEQFF.

This chain links TRBV28 with TRBJ2-1; TCRdb's assignment of TRBD2 cannot be checked, as there is no DNA. Looked up from germline, CDR1 is MDHEN and CDR2 is SYDVKM. CDR3 length: 13 amino acids. The CDR3 here is CASSPPGRGEQFF.

The chain links TRBV12-3 or TRBV12-4 to TRBJ2-1; the TCRdb call, TRBD1, lacks DNA for checking. The CDR3 is 16 amino acids. The chain's CDR3 is CASSFSGGTSYNEQFF.

This rearrangement joins TRBV27 to TRBJ2-1; TCRdb's D call, TRBD1, is unchecked because there is no DNA. The CDR3 extends over 15 amino acids. Germline values: CDR1 MNHEY, CDR2 SMNVEV (reference sequence). CDR3 residues: CASSFALGPYNEQFF.

The gene calls are TRBV4-2 and TRBJ2-2. This CDR3 has 13 amino acids. CDR1 is LGHNA, CDR2 YNFKEQ, per germline. CDR3 sequence: CASSQVGTGELFF.

This sequence joins TRBV20-1 and TRBJ2-5; TCRdb indicates TRBD2, and absent DNA this call remains unverified. Germline V gene lookup returns CDR1 DFQATT and CDR2 SNEGSKA (reference sequence). The CDR3 loop spans 15 amino acids. The CDR3 loop reads CSARDRGWRGETQYF.

This chain's CDR3 is CASSFPETGPNTGELFF. V is TRBV7-2 and J is TRBJ2-2; TCRdb selects TRBD1, and the lack of DNA leaves this call unchecked. The germline gives CDR1 SGHTA, CDR2 FQGNSA. The CDR3 has 17 residues.

The chain employs TRBV7-9 and TRBJ1-1; no DNA is available, so the TRBD1 call from TCRdb remains unchecked. The CDR3 loop spans 12 amino acids. Per the germline V gene, CDR1 is SEHNR and CDR2 is FQNEAQ (reference sequence). The chain's CDR3 is CAGRKPGTEAFF.

The chain links TRBV2 to TRBJ2-4; the TCRdb call, TRBD1, lacks DNA for checking. Germline V gives CDR1 SNHLY, CDR2 FYNNEI. The CDR3 has 14 residues. This chain's CDR3 is CASSEVTGRHIQYF.

V usage is TRBV12-3 or TRBV12-4 and J usage is TRBJ2-5; no DNA is available, so the TRBD2 call from TCRdb remains unchecked. The CDR3 spans 14 residues. CDR3 sequence: CASSPLGRQETQYF.

The chain has TRBV2 and TRBJ2-1; TCRdb returns TRBD2, unconfirmable since there is no DNA. The germline gives CDR1 SNHLY, CDR2 FYNNEI. The CDR3 sequence is 15 residues long. CDR3 residues: CASTRSESSYNEQFF.

The chain has TRBV12-3 or TRBV12-4 and TRBJ2-3; absent DNA, TCRdb's TRBD2 call cannot be checked. The CDR3 runs 17 residues. The CDR3 is CASSFWPSSGKTDTQYF.

The chain employs TRBV7-9 and TRBJ2-1. CDR3 length equals 14 residues. Per the germline V gene, CDR1 is SEHNR and CDR2 is FQNEAQ (reference sequence). The chain's CDR3 is CASTWGGPNNEQFF.

The chain recombines TRBV7-9 with TRBJ2-5. There are 12 residues in the CDR3. Germline V gives CDR1 SEHNR, CDR2 FQNEAQ (reference sequence). CDR3: CASNYNQETQYF.